The following is a T cell receptor beta chain sequence with its context. The antigen is not known. The data are from a study of blood T cells in healthy people across ages. Notes on the study in general: In older individuals, TCR beta diversity per million T cells was lower, falling roughly linearly with age. Researchers deemed the diversity estimates from one million T cells underestimates.

A second about 7 to 11 cycle PCR used barcoded and J-beta primers. TCRdb re-derived calls from the 5' RACE reads in MiXCR, one entry per CDR3 protein. The sample includes about 1 million distinct CDR3 sequences, 40% to 50% of them seen just once. The TCR was taken from a woman aged 55-75 years in good health. Sequencing used blood.

Written as DNA, the CDR3 is TGCAGTGTCGCGACAGGGAGGACCTACGAGCAGTACTTC. Translating gives CSVATGRTYEQYF. The gene calls are TRBV20-1 and TRBJ2-5; D is perhaps TRBD1 (7 bases). The J call is doubtful: the DNA matches TRBJ2-7 better. The CDR3 sequence is 13 residues long. Germline assignment: CDR1 DFQATT and CDR2 SNEGSKA (reference sequence).